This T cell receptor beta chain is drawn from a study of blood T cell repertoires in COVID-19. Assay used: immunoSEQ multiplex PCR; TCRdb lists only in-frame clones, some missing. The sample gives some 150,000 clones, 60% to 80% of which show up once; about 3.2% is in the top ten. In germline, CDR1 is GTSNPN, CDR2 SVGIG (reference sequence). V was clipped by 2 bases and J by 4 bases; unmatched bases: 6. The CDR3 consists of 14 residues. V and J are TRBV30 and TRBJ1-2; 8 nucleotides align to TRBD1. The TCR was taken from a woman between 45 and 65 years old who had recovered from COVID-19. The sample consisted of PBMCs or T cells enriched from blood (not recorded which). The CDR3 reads CAWSPGDRIYGYTF. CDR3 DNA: TGTGCCTGGAGTCCCGGGGACAGGATCTATGGCTACACCTTC.